Listed below are T cell receptor beta chains from one sample, sequenced in a study of T cell responses to AZD1222 COVID-19 vaccine. The table came from immunoSEQ multiplex PCR; TCRdb's copy has only in-frame clones and leaves some out. The sample carries 55,000 to 75,000 clones, 79% recorded once. Sequencing used peripheral blood, obtained on day 0 of MenACWY control vaccination. These receptors were obtained from an adult in good health. Both conserved end residues are part of each CDR3. Fields, in order: V gene, CDR3 protein.

V gene: TRBV20-1
CDR3 protein: CSAGTDYGYTF

V gene: TRBV6-1
CDR3 protein: CASSETGGGHGYTF

V gene: TRBV7-9
CDR3 protein: CASSLEVAGGIAQETQYF

V gene: TRBV11-2
CDR3 protein: CASSSPGTESNQPQHF

V gene: TRBV7-8
CDR3 protein: CASSLTIGLAAKNEQFF

V gene: TRBV6-5
CDR3 protein: CASTLGGEAYEQYF

V gene: TRBV7-3
CDR3 protein: CASSRDGNTEAFF

V gene: TRBV9
CDR3 protein: CASSVGGDNSPLHF

V gene: TRBV6-2/TRBV6-3
CDR3 protein: CASSSSLSRLASYEQYF

V gene: TRBV6-5
CDR3 protein: CASSRIRVAEAFF

V gene: TRBV2
CDR3 protein: CASRGRGTNEKLFF

V gene: TRBV7-9
CDR3 protein: CASSLGQYTDTQYF

V gene: TRBV5-6
CDR3 protein: CASLGLAGPSSYNEQFF

V gene: TRBV28
CDR3 protein: CASSEYAGTGGYGYTF

V gene: TRBV12-3/TRBV12-4
CDR3 protein: CASSLGNQPQHF

V gene: TRBV9
CDR3 protein: CASSVAEGNSPLHF

V gene: TRBV6-1
CDR3 protein: CASSEAGGYNEQFF

V gene: TRBV6-1
CDR3 protein: CASSEMSVYNSPLHF

V gene: TRBV6-5
CDR3 protein: CASTPFASGYNEQFF

V gene: TRBV5-1
CDR3 protein: CASSTGQGTGELFF

V gene: TRBV9
CDR3 protein: CASSVSPRFTDTQYF

V gene: TRBV18
CDR3 protein: CASSPSTLGNSPLHF

V gene: TRBV5-1
CDR3 protein: CASSLETGRNEKLFF

V gene: TRBV6-5
CDR3 protein: CASSPRGEQPQHF

V gene: TRBV27
CDR3 protein: CASSSWTGSREGYGYTF

V gene: TRBV30
CDR3 protein: CAWSLRGGTGKQPQHF

V gene: TRBV6-5
CDR3 protein: CASSPVGVLNTEAFF

V gene: TRBV18
CDR3 protein: CASSPSRFGEQYF

V gene: TRBV4-1
CDR3 protein: CASSLLGQGAEAFF

V gene: TRBV28
CDR3 protein: CASSSVPQGVGADTQYF

V gene: TRBV12-3/TRBV12-4
CDR3 protein: CASGYRATEAFF

V gene: TRBV29-1
CDR3 protein: CSVEGDSYGYTF

V gene: TRBV2
CDR3 protein: CASSEAFRTANYGYTF

V gene: TRBV11-2
CDR3 protein: CASSLDLRGSLDGYTF

V gene: TRBV5-1
CDR3 protein: CASSPSGGAVRDGYTF

V gene: TRBV5-1
CDR3 protein: CASSLYSGGSGNTIYF

V gene: TRBV3-1/TRBV3-2
CDR3 protein: CASSQNTEAFF

V gene: TRBV29-1
CDR3 protein: CSVVPGGGGEQFF

V gene: TRBV7-9
CDR3 protein: CASSLRRDEQFF

V gene: TRBV28
CDR3 protein: CASSPFDEGTQYF

V gene: TRBV4-2
CDR3 protein: CASSQAEGFHVTEAFF

V gene: TRBV28
CDR3 protein: CASSSRRSNYGYTF

V gene: TRBV4-3
CDR3 protein: CASSPSTLVLNTGELFF

V gene: TRBV13
CDR3 protein: CASSPRTEAFF

V gene: TRBV5-5
CDR3 protein: CASSLSGTSNEQFF

V gene: TRBV30
CDR3 protein: CAWSHGESINQPQHF

V gene: TRBV10-3
CDR3 protein: CAISDQGLAGPGEDTQYF

V gene: TRBV5-4
CDR3 protein: CASSLRDGRAYNEQFF

V gene: TRBV19
CDR3 protein: CASSVGTSYEQYF

V gene: TRBV14
CDR3 protein: CASSIRSFYGYTF

V gene: TRBV7-3
CDR3 protein: CASSLTESWYNEQFF

V gene: TRBV3-1/TRBV3-2
CDR3 protein: CASSQVSQGSYEQYF

V gene: TRBV20-1
CDR3 protein: CSAGGLKPPTYNEQFF

V gene: TRBV27
CDR3 protein: CASSWFRANTGELFF

V gene: TRBV11-2
CDR3 protein: CASSFLGYEQYF

V gene: TRBV19
CDR3 protein: CASSPRGEDQPQHF

V gene: TRBV11-2
CDR3 protein: CASSLLTSGQTQYF

V gene: TRBV5-4
CDR3 protein: CASSRGDNYGYTF

V gene: TRBV2
CDR3 protein: CASSLGLAGIDTQYF